This passage covers 24 T cell receptor beta chains from one sample sequenced in a study of regulatory T cells in long-lasting Graves disease. The sample's time point: newly diagnosed GD, antithyroid drugs for less than 3 months. After RNA was extracted from PBMCs, the TCR library was made from it. Construction of the TCR beta libraries employed iRepertoire HTBI primers in conjunction with Arm-PCR of CDR3 regions. MiXCR, applied by TCRdb to the multiplex PCR reads, yields one record per CDR3 protein. Of over 500,000 distinct CDR3 sequences in the sample, approximately 15% are singletons; the top ten hold approximately 20%. The same specimen was also included in a second study, on T cells in Graves' hyperthyroidism and ophthalmopathy.

Specimen: peripheral blood mononuclear cells (PBMCs), collected at new diagnosis, from a patient treated with antithyroid drugs. The receptors come from a woman younger than 45 with Graves disease.

The table lists this clonotype with many counts. The J gene is TRBJ2-1, the V gene TRBV12-3 or TRBV12-4; possibly TRBD2 for D (6 bases). CDR3 length equals 15 residues. Trimming left V 6 bases short and J 0 bases short, with 12 bases between. CDR3 nucleotides: TGTGCCAGCAGACTTAGCGGAAGCTCCTACAATGAGCAGTTCTTC. Translating gives CASRLSGSSYNEQFF.

This chain joins TRBV5-1 and TRBJ1-2, with 7 bases matching TRBD1. With 6 bases clipped from V and 2 bases from J, the junction kept 7 bases outside the gene matches. The CDR3 consists of 14 residues. CDR1 is SGHRS, CDR2 YFSETQ, per germline. Written as DNA, the CDR3 is TGCGCCAGCAACAACAGGGGATGGAACTATGGCTACACCTTC. This encodes CASNNRGWNYGYTF.

In its sample, this clonotype was seen a few times. The chain carries TRBV3-1 and TRBJ2-4; D is undetermined. Per germline, CDR1 LGHDT and CDR2 YNNKEL (reference sequence). V was clipped by 3 bases and J by 0 bases, with 9 bases between them. CDR3 size: 15 residues. CDR3 coding DNA: TGTGCCAGCAGCCAGGGCAGATTAGCCAAAAACATTCAGTACTTC. Encoded protein: CASSQGRLAKNIQYF.

This clonotype was observed many times. The chain couples TRBV7-9 to TRBJ2-5; 8 nucleotides match TRBD1. J gave up 3 bases and V 1 base, and 4 bases lay outside the gene matches. This CDR3 is 15 amino acids long. Germline values: CDR1 SEHNR, CDR2 FQNEAQ (reference sequence). The CDR3: CASSLGDRMEETQYF. The CDR3 region has the DNA TGTGCCAGCAGCTTAGGGGACAGGATGGAAGAGACCCAGTACTTC.

This clonotype was counted only a few times. The chain links TRBV3-1 to TRBJ1-6; 8 bases match TRBD1. The germline gives CDR1 LGHDT, CDR2 YNNKEL (reference sequence). The CDR3 is 15 amino acids. V was pared by 1 base and J by 8 bases, with 4 bases of the junction left unmatched. CDR3 protein: CASSQGQGADSPLHF. CDR3 DNA sequence: TGTGCCAGCAGCCAAGGGCAGGGGGCAGATTCACCCCTCCACTTT. Full variable domain (missing parts from reference TRBV3-1 and TRBJ1-6): DTAVSQTPKYLVTQMGNDKSIKCEQNLGHDTMYWYKQDSKKFLKIMFSYNNKELIINETVPNRFSPKSPDKAHLNLHINSLELGDSAVYFCASSQGQGADSPLHFGNGTRLTVT.

Of note for this clonotype: With a much larger clone just one base away, this may be a read error. The genes are TRBV27 and TRBJ2-1; 14 positions match TRBD2. The CDR3 contains 15 residues. The V and J ends lost 5 bases and 10 bases, in that order; junction bases with no gene match: 7. In germline, CDR1 is MNHEY, CDR2 SMNVEV (reference sequence). This CDR3 is CASSMGLAGVREQFF. The CDR3 coding sequence is TGTGCCAGCAGTATGGGACTAGCGGGAGTCCGAGAGCAGTTCTTC.

The chain recombines TRBV27 with TRBJ2-6; TRBD2 might be the D (5 bases). Germline CDR1 MNHEY, CDR2 SMNVEV (reference sequence). Trimming took 2 bases from V and 9 from J, leaving 8 bases between them. CDR3 size: 13 residues. CDR3 residues: CASSLGGGNVLTF. The CDR3 DNA sequence: TGTGCCAGCAGTTTAGGCGGAGGCAACGTCCTGACTTTC.

This clonotype occurred many times. The DNA of the CDR3 is TGTGCCAGCATTGGCATACACTATGGCTACACCTTC. Protein: CASIGIHYGYTF. The chain recombines TRBV28 with TRBJ1-2; D is ambiguous. V lost 7 bases, J lost 3 bases, and 9 bases lay in between. The CDR3 extends over 12 amino acids. Germline V lookup: CDR1 MDHEN, CDR2 SYDVKM.

This clonotype was detected many times. The chain recombines TRBV6-5 with TRBJ2-3; no clear D gene. The CDR3 contains 15 residues. Trimming pared 1 base from V and 4 bases from J, leaving 12 bases between. The germline gives CDR1 MNHEY, CDR2 SVGAGI. The CDR3 DNA sequence: TGTGCCAGCAGTTACTGGCTAGTAGGTTCAGATACGCAGTATTTT. Translation: CASSYWLVGSDTQYF.

This clonotype occurred many times. V is TRBV2 and J is TRBJ2-5; TRBD2 agrees at 9 bases. This CDR3 region has 15 residues. The V gene's germline CDR1 is SNHLY and CDR2 FYNNEI. Trimming at V came to 6 bases and at J to 5 bases, leaving 10 bases not matched to a gene. The CDR3 sequence: CASRWASGITETQYF. The DNA for the CDR3 is TGTGCCAGCAGATGGGCTAGCGGGATTACGGAGACCCAGTACTTC.

This clonotype has at least ten counts. The V call is TRBV12-3 or TRBV12-4, the J call TRBJ1-1, with 9 bases identical to TRBD1. CDR3 size: 15 residues. J lost 11 bases, V lost 4 bases, and 14 bases had no gene match. Here the CDR3 DNA reads TGTGCCAGCAGTTCTCCCCTGACAGGGGGGCTGTTTGCTTTCTTT. Its translation: CASSSPLTGGLFAFF.

This chain links TRBV28 with TRBJ1-5; tentatively, D is TRBD1 (5 bases). This CDR3 is built from 13 residues. V was trimmed by 4 bases and J by 7 bases, leaving 11 bases between them. CDR1 MDHEN and CDR2 SYDVKM come from the germline V gene. CDR3 residues: CASSSIRAQPQHF. The CDR3 DNA follows: TGTGCCAGCAGTTCTATCAGGGCCCAGCCCCAGCATTTT. Full variable domain (rest looked up from reference TRBV28 and TRBJ1-5): DVKVTQSSRYLVKRTGEKVFLECVQDMDHENMFWYRQDPGLGLRLIYFSYDVKMKEKGDIPEGYSVSREKKERFSLILESASTNQTSMYLCASSSIRAQPQHFGDGTRLSIL.

This clonotype was seen a handful of times. V usage is TRBV5-1 and J usage is TRBJ2-7; D gene ambiguous. CDR3 size: 12 residues. Trimming left V 1 base short and J 6 bases short, with 8 bases between. The germline CDR1 and CDR2 sequences are SGHRS and YFSETQ. CDR3 sequence reads: CASSLYSREQYF. The CDR3 DNA sequence: TGCGCCAGCAGCTTGTATAGCCGCGAGCAGTACTTC.

The sample holds a few counts of this clonotype. The chain recombines TRBV30 with TRBJ2-1, with D perhaps matching TRBD1 or TRBD2 (6 bases each). The V end was cut by 7 bases, the J end by 7 bases, with 20 bases between. CDR1 and CDR2 (germline): GTSNPN, SVGIG (reference sequence). The CDR3 length is 14 residues. CDR3 nucleotide sequence: TGTGCCTCTTCTCAAGGGGGGAACCTTAATGAGCAGTTCTTC. Protein: CASSQGGNLNEQFF.

Worth noting for this clonotype: Given a much more abundant clone one base away, this may be a read error. The chain is built from TRBV2 and TRBJ1-5; weak D call: TRBD1 (6 bases). V was cut by 7 bases and J by 2 bases, with 18 bases left in between. This CDR3 contains 16 residues. Germline V gene lookup returns CDR1 SNHLY and CDR2 FYNNEI. CDR3 DNA: TGTGCCAGCACCAAACTTCGACAGGATGGCAATCAGCCCCAGCATTTT. Translation: CASTKLRQDGNQPQHF.

The sample holds many counts of this clonotype. The gene calls are TRBV6-1 and TRBJ1-2, with TRBD1 matching 7 bases. Per the germline V gene, CDR1 is MNHNS and CDR2 is SASEGT. V lost 5 bases to trimming and J lost 1 base; unmatched junction nucleotides: 16. The CDR3 has 18 amino acids. This CDR3 reads CASSPIWDRTTNNYGYTF. In nucleotides, the CDR3 is TGTGCCAGCAGTCCTATTTGGGACAGAACCACCAATAACTATGGCTACACCTTC.

Written as DNA, the CDR3 is TGTGCCAGCAGTTCGCGATTAGGACAGGGCCACGAGCAGTACTTC. Translated: CASSSRLGQGHEQYF. The rearrangement uses TRBV28 and TRBJ2-7; TRBD1 aligns across 8 bases. The V gene end was trimmed by 4 bases and the J gene end by 5 bases; junction bases not matched to a gene: 10. The CDR3 spans 15 residues. Germline loops: CDR1 MDHEN, CDR2 SYDVKM.

A few counts support this clonotype. The rearrangement uses TRBV27 and TRBJ2-7; a weak D match, TRBD1 (7 bases). Germline CDR1 reads MNHEY; CDR2 reads SMNVEV (reference sequence). CDR3 size: 12 residues. V was shortened by 8 bases and J by 11 bases, with 19 bases between the two germline ends. CDR3 sequence (DNA): TGTGCCAGCGGGGGACTTCGACAGGGCAAGTACTTC. This encodes CASGGLRQGKYF.

This clonotype was seen once. The gene calls are TRBV18 and TRBJ2-5, with a tentative D call TRBD1 (6 bases). This CDR3 comprises 15 residues. Germline V CDR1 and CDR2: KGHSH, LQKENI. Trimming took 3 bases from V and 3 from J, leaving 14 bases between them. The CDR3: CASSPTGTLKETQYF. The CDR3 bases are TGTGCCAGCTCACCCACCGGGACATTAAAAGAGACCCAGTACTTC.

This chain joins TRBV30 and TRBJ1-3; D not certain. CDR1 is GTSNPN, CDR2 SVGIG, per germline (reference sequence). CDR3 length equals 16 residues. Trimming left V 0 bases short and J 0 bases short, with 12 bases between. The CDR3 reads CAWSVLRRTSGNTIYF. The CDR3, as DNA: TGTGCCTGGAGTGTACTAAGGAGAACCTCTGGAAACACCATATATTTT.

This clonotype was found many times. The V call is TRBV2, the J call TRBJ2-5; TRBD2 agrees at 8 bases. Germline loops: CDR1 SNHLY, CDR2 FYNNEI. The CDR3 consists of 15 residues. After removal of 8 bases from V and 4 bases from J, the junction contained 12 bases not matched to a gene. The CDR3 DNA follows: TGTGCCAGCCGGAACGGGGCGGGAGGTAGAGAGACCCAGTACTTC. This codes for CASRNGAGGRETQYF. The whole variable domain, filled in from reference TRBV2 and TRBJ2-5, reads EPEVTQTPSHQVTQMGQEVILRCVPISNHLYFYWYRQILGQKVEFLVSFYNNEISEKSEIFDDQFSVERPDGSNFTLKIRSTKLEDSAMYFCASRNGAGGRETQYFGPGTRLLVL.

This clonotype has a count of ten or more. The chain employs TRBV5-1 and TRBJ1-2; D is unclear. There are 12 residues in the CDR3. Germline V gene sequence: CDR1 SGHRS, CDR2 YFSETQ. V lost 1 base and J 6 bases, leaving 7 bases between the germline ends. CDR3 sequence (DNA): TGCGCCAGCAGCTTGACAAAGGATGGCTACACCTTC. Its translation is CASSLTKDGYTF.

This clonotype showed up many times. The chain combines TRBV28 with TRBJ2-7; D is perhaps TRBD1 (5 bases). This CDR3 comprises 13 residues. V dropped 7 bases and J dropped 4 bases, with 14 bases sitting between them. Germline V gene sequence: CDR1 MDHEN, CDR2 SYDVKM. The CDR3 loop is CASNNRSSYEQYF. For the CDR3, the DNA is TGTGCCAGCAATAACAGGTCTTCTTACGAGCAGTACTTC. Together with reference TRBV28 and TRBJ2-7, the CDR3 gives the full variable domain: DVKVTQSSRYLVKRTGEKVFLECVQDMDHENMFWYRQDPGLGLRLIYFSYDVKMKEKGDIPEGYSVSREKKERFSLILESASTNQTSMYLCASNNRSSYEQYFGPGTRLTVT.

CDR3 in DNA: TGCAGTGCTCAGACAGGGATAAAGACCCAGTACTTC. It encodes CSAQTGIKTQYF. The chain couples TRBV20-1 to TRBJ2-5; 7 nucleotides line up with TRBD1. Losses at the gene ends were 5 bases for V and 6 bases for J; bases not matched to a gene: 6. This CDR3 has 12 amino acids. Germline assignment: CDR1 DFQATT and CDR2 SNEGSKA (reference sequence).